Here is one TCR beta chain with its context. Authors' data handling: Amplification with reference gene primers provided the estimates of nucleated cell counts. Sequencing was performed with immunoSEQ multiplex PCR; in TCRdb, only in-frame clones are kept and a portion is missing. V and J calls and clone size are given by that table; D and trimming were obtained from the DNA. The repertoire holds about 200,000 clones, with about 82% as singletons. This entry is derived from a study of blood T cell repertoires in COVID-19. Study as a whole: The origin of the acute and convalescent COVID-19 samples was the United States, Italy and Spain. T cells, B-cell-depleted T cells, or PBMCs supplied cDNA or gDNA.

Germline-derived CDR1 and CDR2 are SGHVS and FNYEAQ. V lost 4 bases and J lost 2, with 13 bases in between. This CDR3 spans 15 amino acids. The genes are TRBV7-6 and TRBJ2-3, with D perhaps matching TRBD2 (6 bases). The sequencing input was PBMCs or T cells enriched from blood (not recorded which). The receptor's source is a man in his forties or fifties with acute COVID-19. The CDR3 region is CASSSLGGDTDTQYF. The CDR3 DNA reads as TGTGCCAGCAGCTCCCTGGGGGGTGACACAGATACGCAGTATTTT.